One sample yielded the 5 T cell receptor beta chains listed below, sequenced in a study of blood T cell repertoires in COVID-19. Generated by immunoSEQ multiplex PCR, the TCRdb table keeps only in-frame clones and is missing some. This table holds under 65,000 clones, 75% to 85% found once. Material for sequencing was peripheral blood. These receptors were collected from a man aged 55 to 70 with COVID-19, enrolled during active disease.

The chain recombines TRBV5-4 with TRBJ2-3; D not resolved. This CDR3 has 13 amino acids. The germline CDR1 and CDR2 sequences are SGHNT and YYREEE (reference sequence). Trimming pared 3 bases from V and 0 bases from J, leaving 5 bases between. The CDR3 region is CASSSTSTDTQYF. CDR3 DNA: TGTGCCAGCAGCTCAACTAGCACAGATACGCAGTATTTT.

This chain connects TRBV10-2 to TRBJ1-5; the match to TRBD1 covers 8 bases. After removal of 6 bases from V and 2 bases from J, the junction contained 6 bases not matched to a gene. CDR1 WSHSY and CDR2 SAAADI come from the germline V gene. The length of the CDR3 is 15 residues. The CDR3 loop reads CASRQGADGNQPQHF. CDR3 nucleotides: TGCGCCAGCAGGCAGGGGGCCGACGGCAATCAGCCCCAGCATTTT.

The chain uses TRBV5-1 and TRBJ2-2, with D tentatively TRBD1 (6 bases). The germline V gene has CDR1 SGHRS and CDR2 YFSETQ. This CDR3 has 15 amino acids. Trimming took 3 bases from V and 0 from J, leaving 9 bases between them. CDR3 sequence: CASSSTGSNTGELFF. The CDR3 DNA reads TGCGCCAGCAGCTCTACAGGGTCGAACACCGGGGAGCTGTTTTTT.

The rearrangement links TRBV5-4 to TRBJ2-2, with D hard to call. The CDR3 totals 15 residues. Germline CDR1 SGHNT, CDR2 YYREEE (reference sequence). Trimming cost V 1 base and J 2 bases, with 9 bases left between them. The CDR3 loop reads CASSLTASNTGELFF. DNA for the CDR3: TGTGCCAGCAGCTTGACAGCTTCCAACACCGGGGAGCTGTTTTTT.

The rearrangement joins TRBV6-1 to TRBJ1-1; D is uncertain. The V end lost 8 bases, the J end lost 0 bases, and 4 bases lay between the germline ends. This CDR3 spans 11 amino acids. CDR1 is MNHNS and CDR2 is SASEGT in the germline V gene. The CDR3 DNA follows: TGTGCCAGCTGGCTGAACACTGAAGCTTTCTTT. Protein: CASWLNTEAFF.